Listed here are 11 T cell receptor beta chains from one sample, sequenced in a study of PD-L1 blockade in urothelial cancer. Sequencing used immunoSEQ multiplex PCR; TCRdb keeps in-frame clones, though not all of them. The sample lists fewer than 75,000 clones, almost 90% seen once, with 3.5% to 5.5% in the top ten. Time point indicated: pretreatment peripheral blood. The sequenced sample was PBMCs, obtained around atezolizumab (anti-PD-L1) treatment. These receptors came from a man between 65 and 85 years old with urothelial cancer.

This chain joins TRBV9 and TRBJ2-7; 9 bases line up with TRBD1. Germline values: CDR1 SGDLS, CDR2 YYNGEE. With 3 bases clipped from V and 2 bases from J, the junction kept 6 bases outside the gene matches. There are 15 residues in the CDR3. The CDR3 sequence is CASSERGQGPYEQYF. As DNA, the CDR3 is TGTGCCAGCAGCGAGAGGGGACAGGGCCCCTACGAGCAGTACTTC.

The V and J genes are TRBV12-2 and TRBJ2-7; the table assigns TRBD2, which was not confirmed against the DNA. TRBV12-2 is reported as a pseudogene. The CDR3 consists of 18 residues. The CDR3 region has the DNA TGTGCAAGTCGCTTAGACAAGGCTAGCGGGAGGACTAACTACGAGCAGTACTTC. Residues: CASRLDKASGRTNYEQYF.

The CDR3 reads CASSLWGGYEQYF. The DNA for the CDR3 is TGTGCCAGCAGCTTATGGGGGGGCTACGAGCAGTACTTC. This chain uses TRBV7-3 with TRBJ2-7, with TRBD2 identical over 7 bases. Losses at the gene ends were 2 bases for V and 3 bases for J; bases not matched to a gene: 1. The length of the CDR3 is 13 residues. Germline CDR1 SGHTA, CDR2 FQGTGA. Full variable domain (remainder filled in from reference TRBV7-3 and TRBJ2-7): GAGVSQTPSNKVTEKGKYVELRCDPISGHTALYWYRQSLGQGPEFLIYFQGTGAADDSGLPNDRFFAVRPEGSVSTLKIQRTERGDSAVYLCASSLWGGYEQYFGPGTRLTVT.

The J gene is TRBJ2-1, the V gene TRBV7-3, with 7 nucleotides matching TRBD2. Germline values: CDR1 SGHTA, CDR2 FQGTGA. J was trimmed by 3 bases and V by 0 bases; bases with no gene match: 2. The CDR3 has 15 residues. Here the CDR3 reads CASSLTRGSYNEQFF. CDR3 coding DNA: TGTGCCAGCAGCTTAACTCGCGGGAGCTACAATGAGCAGTTCTTC.

This clone was recorded only once. J is TRBJ2-7 and V is TRBV7-2, with TRBD2 matching over 9 bases. The V gene's germline CDR1 is SGHTA and CDR2 FQGNSA. The trim removed 1 base at V and 4 bases at J, leaving 8 bases unmatched. The CDR3 length is 16 residues. The DNA for the CDR3 is TGTGCCAGCAGCTTAGGGGCTAGCGGGACCGCATACGAGCAGTACTTC. Protein sequence: CASSLGASGTAYEQYF.

The table lists this clone with a count of one. In DNA form, the CDR3 reads TGTGCCAGTAGTCCCCAGCAGGGGATTGAAAAACTGTTTTTT. Amino acid sequence: CASSPQQGIEKLFF. The chain combines TRBV19 with TRBJ1-4; D is possibly TRBD1 (6 bases). The CDR3 extends over 14 amino acids. Germline-derived CDR1 and CDR2 are LNHDA and SQIVND (reference sequence). Trimming took off 5 bases at V and 7 bases at J, with 14 bases between the two ends.

The chain carries TRBV30 and TRBJ1-4; no reliable D call. The CDR3 extends over 15 amino acids. The germline V gene has CDR1 GTSNPN and CDR2 SVGIG (reference sequence). V lost 2 bases and J lost 7, with 17 bases in between. The CDR3 is CAWSPTLAVGEKLFF. The CDR3 bases are TGTGCCTGGAGTCCCACCCTGGCGGTCGGTGAAAAACTGTTTTTT.

The J gene is TRBJ1-4, the V gene TRBV30; TRBD1 matches at 9 bases. Trimming removed 2 bases from V and 7 bases from J; junction bases left unmatched: 8. Per the germline V gene, CDR1 is GTSNPN and CDR2 is SVGIG (reference sequence). The CDR3 spans 15 residues. In DNA form, the CDR3 reads TGTGCCTGGAGTCCATTGGGACAGGGAGTTGAAAAACTGTTTTTT. This sequence encodes CAWSPLGQGVEKLFF.

The chain carries TRBV28 and TRBJ2-3, with 16 bases identical to TRBD2. This CDR3 spans 17 amino acids. Germline CDR1 and CDR2: MDHEN and SYDVKM. The J segment lost 8 bases and the V segment lost 6 bases, leaving 11 bases of the junction unmatched. CDR3 in DNA: TGTGCCAGCAGCGCCCCGGGACTAGCGGGAGGGACGGGTACGCAGTATTTT. It yields the protein CASSAPGLAGGTGTQYF.

The chain links TRBV28 to TRBJ2-2; 14 bases align to TRBD2. This CDR3 has 17 amino acids. The V gene end was trimmed by 5 bases and the J gene end by 5 bases; junction bases not matched to a gene: 7. Germline V lookup: CDR1 MDHEN, CDR2 SYDVKM. The CDR3 spells CASSVPGLAGATGELFF. The CDR3 DNA is TGTGCCAGCAGTGTTCCGGGACTAGCGGGAGCAACCGGGGAGCTGTTTTTT.

The chain has TRBV12-5 and TRBJ2-1; 13 bases fit TRBD2. CDR3 length: 16 residues. V trimming: 0 bases; J trimming: 10 bases; junction bases outside the gene matches: 6. CDR1 LGHNT and CDR2 FRNRAP come from the germline V gene. The CDR3 DNA reads TGTGCTAGTGGTTTGGTAGGACTAGCGGGAGAACGCGAGCAGTTCTTC. Protein: CASGLVGLAGEREQFF.